The clone carrying this T cell receptor (beta chain) has just a few counts. TCRdb used MiXCR to reprocess the 5' RACE reads, holding one entry per CDR3 protein. The sample consists of about 160,000 distinct CDR3 sequences, 25% to 40% of them appearing once. This specimen belongs to a study of T-cell memory formation after mild COVID-19. Material: PBMCs or a T cell subset sorted from them (not recorded which). This clonotype originated in an adult woman who had mild COVID-19 (a few samples of this study predate the infection). Cell type and time point are not known.

The DNA of the CDR3 is TGTGCCAGCAGTTACTCCCAGTTTCCCGACAATTCACCCCTCCACTTT. Amino acids: CASSYSQFPDNSPLHF. The V and J genes are TRBV6-6 and TRBJ1-6; D gene ambiguous. The V gene's germline CDR1 is MNHNY and CDR2 SVGAGI (reference sequence). The CDR3 is 16 amino acids. V gave up 0 bases and J gave up 7 bases, with 13 bases separating them.